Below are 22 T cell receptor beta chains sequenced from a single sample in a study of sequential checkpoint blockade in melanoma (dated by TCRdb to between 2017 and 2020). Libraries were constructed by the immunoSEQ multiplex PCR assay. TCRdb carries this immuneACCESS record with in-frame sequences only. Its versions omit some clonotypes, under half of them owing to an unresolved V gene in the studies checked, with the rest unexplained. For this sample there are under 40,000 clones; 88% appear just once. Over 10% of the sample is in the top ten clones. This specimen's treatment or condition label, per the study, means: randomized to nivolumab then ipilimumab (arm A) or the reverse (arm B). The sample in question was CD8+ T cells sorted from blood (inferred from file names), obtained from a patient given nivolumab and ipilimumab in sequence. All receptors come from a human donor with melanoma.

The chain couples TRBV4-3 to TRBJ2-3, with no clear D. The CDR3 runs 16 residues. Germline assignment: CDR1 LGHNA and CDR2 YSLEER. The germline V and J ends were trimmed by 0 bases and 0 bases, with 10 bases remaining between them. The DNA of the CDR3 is TGCGCCAGCAGCCAAGATCTTTCTATTAGCACAGATACGCAGTATTTT. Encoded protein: CASSQDLSISTDTQYF.

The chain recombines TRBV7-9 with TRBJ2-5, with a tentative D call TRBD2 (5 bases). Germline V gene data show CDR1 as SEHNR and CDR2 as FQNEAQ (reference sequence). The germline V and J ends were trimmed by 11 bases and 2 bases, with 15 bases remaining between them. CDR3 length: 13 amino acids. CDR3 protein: CAGRIGVQETQYF. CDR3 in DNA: TGTGCCGGAAGAATCGGGGTACAAGAGACCCAGTACTTC. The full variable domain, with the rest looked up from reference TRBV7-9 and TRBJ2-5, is DTGVSQNPRHKITKRGQNVTFRCDPISEHNRLYWYRQTLGQGPEFLTYFQNEAQLEKSRLLSDRFSAERPKGSFSTLEIQRTEQGDSAMYLCAGRIGVQETQYFGPGTRLLVL.

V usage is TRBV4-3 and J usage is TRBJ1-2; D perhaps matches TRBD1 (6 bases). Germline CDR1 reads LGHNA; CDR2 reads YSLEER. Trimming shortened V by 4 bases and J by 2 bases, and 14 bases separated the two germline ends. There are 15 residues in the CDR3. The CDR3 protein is CASSPVNTGNYGYTF. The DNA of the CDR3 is TGCGCCAGCAGCCCAGTTAATACAGGGAACTATGGCTACACCTTC.

The CDR3 region is CASSYVGTGAEETQYF. The CDR3 nucleotides read TGTGCCAGCAGTTATGTTGGGACAGGGGCGGAGGAGACCCAGTACTTC. The chain carries TRBV6-6 and TRBJ2-5, with 10 bases identical to TRBD1. The CDR3 is made up of 16 amino acids. Unmatched junction bases numbered 9, after V lost 3 bases and J lost 5 bases. Per the germline V gene, CDR1 is MNHNY and CDR2 is SVGAGI (reference sequence).

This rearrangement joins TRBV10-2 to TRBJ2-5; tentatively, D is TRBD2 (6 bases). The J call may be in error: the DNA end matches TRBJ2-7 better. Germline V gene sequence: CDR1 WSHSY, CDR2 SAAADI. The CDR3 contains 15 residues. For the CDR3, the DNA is TGCGCCAGCAGTGACCCGGGACGGGGGTCCTACGAGCAGTACTTC. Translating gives CASSDPGRGSYEQYF.

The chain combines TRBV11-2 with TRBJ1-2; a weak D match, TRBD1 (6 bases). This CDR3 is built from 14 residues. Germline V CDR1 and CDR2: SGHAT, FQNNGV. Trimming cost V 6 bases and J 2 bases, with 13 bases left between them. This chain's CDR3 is CASSSSQGNYGYTF. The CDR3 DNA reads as TGTGCCAGCAGTTCCTCCCAGGGGAACTATGGCTACACCTTC.

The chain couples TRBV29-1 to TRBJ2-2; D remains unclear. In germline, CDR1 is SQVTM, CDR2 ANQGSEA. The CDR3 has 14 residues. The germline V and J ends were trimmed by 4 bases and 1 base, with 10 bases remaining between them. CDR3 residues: CSVGNPGNTGELFF. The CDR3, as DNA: TGCAGCGTTGGTAACCCGGGGAACACCGGGGAGCTGTTTTTT.

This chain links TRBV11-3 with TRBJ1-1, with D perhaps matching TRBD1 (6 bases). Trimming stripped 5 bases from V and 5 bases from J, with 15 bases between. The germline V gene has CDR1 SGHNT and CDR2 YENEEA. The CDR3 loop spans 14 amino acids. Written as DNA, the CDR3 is TGTGCCAGCAGCACGACAGGATGGTGGACTGAAGCTTTCTTT. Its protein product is CASSTTGWWTEAFF.

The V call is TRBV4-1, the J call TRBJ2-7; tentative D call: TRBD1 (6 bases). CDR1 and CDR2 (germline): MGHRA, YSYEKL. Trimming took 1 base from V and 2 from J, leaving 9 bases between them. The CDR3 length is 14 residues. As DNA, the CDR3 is TGCGCCAGCAGCCAAGTAGAGGGGGCCTACGAGCAGTACTTC. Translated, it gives CASSQVEGAYEQYF.

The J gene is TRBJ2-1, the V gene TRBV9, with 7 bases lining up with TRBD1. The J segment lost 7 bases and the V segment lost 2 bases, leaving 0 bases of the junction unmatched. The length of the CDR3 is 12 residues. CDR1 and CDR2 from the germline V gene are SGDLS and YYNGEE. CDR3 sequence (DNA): TGTGCCAGCAGCGTGGGACAGAATGAGCAGTTCTTC. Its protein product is CASSVGQNEQFF.

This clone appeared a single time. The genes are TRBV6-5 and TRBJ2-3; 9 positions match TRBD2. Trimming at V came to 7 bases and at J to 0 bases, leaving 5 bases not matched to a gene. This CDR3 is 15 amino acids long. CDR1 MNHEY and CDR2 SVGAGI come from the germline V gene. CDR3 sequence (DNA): TGTGCCAGCACCTTACTAGCGGGTAGCACAGATACGCAGTATTTT. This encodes CASTLLAGSTDTQYF.

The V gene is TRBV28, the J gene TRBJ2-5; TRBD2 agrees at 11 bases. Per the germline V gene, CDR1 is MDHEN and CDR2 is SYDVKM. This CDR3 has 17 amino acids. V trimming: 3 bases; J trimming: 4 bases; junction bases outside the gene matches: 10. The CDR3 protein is CASSLALAGGSAETQYF. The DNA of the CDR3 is TGTGCCAGCAGTTTGGCTCTAGCGGGAGGATCGGCAGAGACCCAGTACTTC.

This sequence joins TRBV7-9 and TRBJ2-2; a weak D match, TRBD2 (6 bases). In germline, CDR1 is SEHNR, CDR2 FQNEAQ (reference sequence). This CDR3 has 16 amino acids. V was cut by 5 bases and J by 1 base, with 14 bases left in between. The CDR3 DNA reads TGTGCCAGCAGCGCCGAGGGGCGGGAGAACACCGGGGAGCTGTTTTTT. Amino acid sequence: CASSAEGRENTGELFF.

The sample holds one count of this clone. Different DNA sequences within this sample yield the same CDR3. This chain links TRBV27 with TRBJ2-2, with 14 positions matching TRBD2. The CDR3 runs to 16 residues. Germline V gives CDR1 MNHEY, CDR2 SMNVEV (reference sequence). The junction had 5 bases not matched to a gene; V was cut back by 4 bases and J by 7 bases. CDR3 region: CASSSRLAGGGGELFF. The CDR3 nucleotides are TGTGCCAGCAGTTCTCGACTAGCGGGAGGGGGCGGGGAGCTGTTTTTT.

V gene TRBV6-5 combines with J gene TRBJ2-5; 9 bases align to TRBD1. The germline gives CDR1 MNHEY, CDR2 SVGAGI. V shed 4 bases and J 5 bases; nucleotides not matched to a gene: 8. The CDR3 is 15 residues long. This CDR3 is CASSSAGQGGETQYF. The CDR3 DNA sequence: TGTGCCAGCAGTTCCGCGGGACAGGGCGGGGAGACCCAGTACTTC.

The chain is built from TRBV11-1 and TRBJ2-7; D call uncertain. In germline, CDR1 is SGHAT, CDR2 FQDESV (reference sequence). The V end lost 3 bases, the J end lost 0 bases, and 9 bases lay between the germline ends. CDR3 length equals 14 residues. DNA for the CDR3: TGTGCCAGCAGCTTTGGCGGATACTCCTACGAGCAGTACTTC. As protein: CASSFGGYSYEQYF.

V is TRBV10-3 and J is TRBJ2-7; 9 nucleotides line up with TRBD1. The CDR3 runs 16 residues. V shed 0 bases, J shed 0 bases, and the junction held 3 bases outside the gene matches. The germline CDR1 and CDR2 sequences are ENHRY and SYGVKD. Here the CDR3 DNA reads TGTGCCATCAGTGAGTCTGGACAGGGGAGCTCCTACGAGCAGTACTTC. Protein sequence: CAISESGQGSSYEQYF.

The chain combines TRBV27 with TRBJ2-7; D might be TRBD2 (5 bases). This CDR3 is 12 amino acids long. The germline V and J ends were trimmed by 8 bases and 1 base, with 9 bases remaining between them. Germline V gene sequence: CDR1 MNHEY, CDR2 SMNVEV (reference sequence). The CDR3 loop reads CASVAPSYEQYF. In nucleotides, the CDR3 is TGTGCCAGCGTAGCGCCATCCTACGAGCAGTACTTC.

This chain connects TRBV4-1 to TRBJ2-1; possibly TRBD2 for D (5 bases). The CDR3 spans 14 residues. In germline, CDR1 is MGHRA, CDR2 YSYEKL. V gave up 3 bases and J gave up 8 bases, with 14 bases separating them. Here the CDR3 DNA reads TGCGCCAGCAGCCAGAGCCATACTAGGGATGAGCAGTTCTTC. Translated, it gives CASSQSHTRDEQFF.

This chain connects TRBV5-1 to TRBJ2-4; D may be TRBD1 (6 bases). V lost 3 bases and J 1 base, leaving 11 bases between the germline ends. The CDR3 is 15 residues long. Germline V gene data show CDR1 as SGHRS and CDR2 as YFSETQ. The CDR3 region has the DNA TGCGCCAGCAGCTCAGGGGTCTTGGCCAAAAACATTCAGTACTTC. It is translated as CASSSGVLAKNIQYF.

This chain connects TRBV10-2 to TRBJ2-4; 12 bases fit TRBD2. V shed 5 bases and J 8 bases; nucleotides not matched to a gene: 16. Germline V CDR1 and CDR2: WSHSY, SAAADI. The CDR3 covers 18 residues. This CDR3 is CASSRLAGGLGLADIQYF. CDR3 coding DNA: TGCGCCAGCAGTAGGCTAGCGGGAGGGCTTGGTTTGGCTGACATTCAGTACTTC.

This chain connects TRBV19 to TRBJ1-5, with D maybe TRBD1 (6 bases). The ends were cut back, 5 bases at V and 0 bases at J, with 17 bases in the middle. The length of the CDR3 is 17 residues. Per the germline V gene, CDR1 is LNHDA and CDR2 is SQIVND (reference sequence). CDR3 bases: TGTGCCAGTAGTCTATTTACAGGGAAATATAGCAATCAGCCCCAGCATTTT. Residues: CASSLFTGKYSNQPQHF.